The clone carrying this TCR beta chain was recorded a few times. Quantitative 5'-RACE was performed with molecular barcodes, and it yielded the TCR beta libraries. TCRdb re-analysed the 5' RACE reads in MiXCR, keeping a single row per CDR3 protein. The table records 350,000 or so distinct CDR3 sequences, around 10% of them present only once. This sample was included in a study of CD8 T cells in ankylosing spondylitis. Sequenced input: blood, either unsorted or a sorted T cell fraction (not recorded which). The source of this sequence is a female donor with ankylosing spondylitis or in good health (not recorded which).

Here the CDR3 reads CASRASGRLEFF. DNA for the CDR3: TGTGCCAGCAGAGCCAGCGGGAGATTGGAGTTCTTC. The chain combines TRBV28 with TRBJ2-1, with 8 positions matching TRBD2. Germline V gives CDR1 MDHEN, CDR2 SYDVKM. V shed 6 bases and J 14 bases; nucleotides not matched to a gene: 9. The length of the CDR3 is 12 residues.